This T cell receptor (beta chain) was recovered during a study of cytotoxic CD8 clonotypes in ibrutinib-treated CLL. On the study more broadly: Researchers reported around 10 relapsed/refractory and about 14 treatment-naive patients, around 17 of them IGHV unmutated. Patients gave response samples after a median about 12 months of treatment, range 6 to 36. General observations from the study: The study found public clonotypes uncommon, contracting or stable on treatment.

Genomic DNA in an amount of roughly 2 micrograms was extracted from cryopreserved PBMCs and used for the preparation of TCR beta libraries. Repertoires were generated with immunoSEQ multiplex PCR, while TCRdb's copy carries only in-frame clones and drops some. The sample gives roughly 200,000 clones, around 72% of which show up once; about an eighth is in the top ten. Regarding this clone: Its specificity is not known.

Here the sequenced sample was PBMCs, taken after 24 months of ibrutinib treatment. This receptor was taken from a human donor with chronic lymphocytic leukemia.

Here the CDR3 DNA reads TGTGCCACCAGCCGGCAGGCGGGGCCTAGCTGGTCCTACGAGCAGTACTTC. Protein sequence: CATSRQAGPSWSYEQYF. The chain carries TRBV15 and TRBJ2-7; D is perhaps TRBD2 (6 bases). The V gene lost 5 bases and the J gene lost 1 base, with 21 bases spanning the gap. The germline gives CDR1 LNHNV, CDR2 YYDKDF (reference sequence). This CDR3 region has 17 residues. The full variable domain, completed using reference TRBV15 and TRBJ2-7, is DAMVIQNPRYQVTQFGKPVTLSCSQTLNHNVMYWYQQKSSQAPKLLFHYYDKDFNNEADTPDNFQSRRPNTSFCFLDIRSPGLGDTAMYLCATSRQAGPSWSYEQYFGPGTRLTVT.